This is a list of T cell receptor beta chains from one sample in a study of blood T cell repertoires in COVID-19. Using immunoSEQ multiplex PCR, the repertoire was profiled, and TCRdb retains in-frame clones only, with some absent. The sample carries hundreds of thousands of clones, 86% recorded once. Sequencing was performed on PBMCs or T cells enriched from blood (not recorded which). All receptors derive from a woman aged 50 to 60 who had recovered from COVID-19. CDR3s include the opening cysteine and the closing phenylalanine or tryptophan. Fields, in order: D gene, V gene, J gene, clone size, CDR3 protein, CDR3 DNA. A D gene is named only where the DNA matches it firmly. Clone size is shown for a subset of rows, as once, few, many or a class of expanded clone.

>.|TRBV29-1|TRBJ2-1|.
CSVESYNEQFF
TGCAGCGTTGAATCTTACAATGAGCAGTTCTTC
>.|TRBV3-1/TRBV3-2|TRBJ2-2|once
CASSQVDFSGNGELFF
TGTGCCAGCAGCCAAGTGGATTTCTCGGGGAACGGGGAGCTGTTTTTT
>.|TRBV7-2|TRBJ1-5|.
CASSSPAEGPNQPQHF
TGTGCCAGCAGCTCCCCCGCGGAGGGTCCCAATCAGCCCCAGCATTTT
>TRBD1|TRBV27|TRBJ2-1|.
CASSLTVVKDRERDEQFF
TGTGCCAGCAGCCTAACCGTTGTGAAGGACAGGGAGCGCGATGAGCAGTTCTTC
>TRBD1|TRBV27|TRBJ2-7|.
CASSPGTGVYYEQYF
TGTGCCAGCAGTCCCGGGACAGGGGTTTACTACGAGCAGTACTTC
>.|TRBV4-1|TRBJ2-7|.
CASSQEEGDSYEQYF
TGCGCCAGCAGCCAAGAGGAGGGGGACAGCTACGAGCAGTACTTC
>.|TRBV6-2/TRBV6-3|TRBJ2-2|.
CASSLRGTSGTGELFF
TGTGCCAGCAGTTTAAGGGGGACATCGGGCACCGGGGAGCTGTTTTTT
>.|TRBV11-3|TRBJ2-7|.
CASSLSRMDEQYF
TGTGCCAGCAGCTTAAGCAGGATGGACGAGCAGTACTTC
>.|TRBV5-1|TRBJ1-1|.
CASSLFMRDTEAFF
TGCGCCAGCAGCTTGTTTATGAGGGACACTGAAGCTTTCTTT
>.|TRBV4-1|TRBJ2-5|few
CASSPQGYETQYF
TGCGCCAGCAGCCCTCAGGGTTATGAGACCCAGTACTTC
>TRBD1|TRBV19|TRBJ1-1|few
CASNRDRAYTEAFF
TGTGCCAGTAACCGGGACAGGGCATACACTGAAGCTTTCTTT
>.|TRBV21-1|TRBJ2-7|.
CASSLWDTENEQYF
TGTGCCAGCAGCCTCTGGGACACCGAGAACGAGCAGTACTTC
>TRBD1|TRBV4-1|TRBJ1-2|.
CASSQGPLTGPIYGYTF
TGCGCCAGCAGCCAAGGGCCTCTGACAGGGCCGATCTATGGCTACACCTTC
>.|TRBV7-6|TRBJ1-5|few
CASSLVTNNQPQHF
TGTGCCAGCAGCTTAGTGACTAACAATCAGCCCCAGCATTTT
>.|TRBV7-2|TRBJ1-2|.
CASSLNRAAAANYGYTF
TGTGCCAGCAGCTTAAATCGTGCGGCAGCCGCTAACTATGGCTACACCTTC
>.|TRBV2|TRBJ1-2|few
CASSDGFWEGYTF
TGTGCCAGCAGTGACGGGTTCTGGGAGGGCTACACCTTC
>TRBD1|TRBV3-1/TRBV3-2|TRBJ2-3|once
CASSQDRGRYTQYF
TGTGCCAGCAGCCAGGACAGGGGGAGGTATACGCAGTATTTT
>.|TRBV28|TRBJ1-2|once
CASSLASGYYGYTF
TGTGCCAGCAGTTTAGCCTCAGGGTACTATGGCTACACCTTC
>.|TRBV4-1|TRBJ2-7|.
CASSQEYRPQQYF
TGCGCCAGCAGCCAAGAATACAGACCCCAGCAGTACTTC
>.|TRBV21-1|TRBJ1-5|.
CASSTTAGNQPQHF
TGTGCCAGCAGCACGACAGCAGGAAATCAGCCCCAGCATTTT
>TRBD1|TRBV7-3|TRBJ2-7|.
CASSVDRNYEQYF
TGTGCCAGCAGCGTGGACAGGAACTACGAGCAGTACTTC
>TRBD1|TRBV3-1/TRBV3-2|TRBJ1-4|.
CASSQGDRGNEKLFF
TGTGCCAGCAGCCAAGGGGACAGGGGTAATGAAAAACTGTTTTTT
>.|TRBV7-9|TRBJ1-6|once
CASSREIDSPLHF
TGTGCCAGCAGCCGGGAAATAGATTCACCCCTCCACTTT
>.|TRBV6-1|TRBJ1-1|.
CASSEFRGTEAFF
TGTGCCAGCAGTGAGTTTAGGGGTACTGAAGCTTTCTTT
>.|TRBV6-5|TRBJ1-1|few
CASSRGGTRNTEAFF
TGTGCCAGCAGTCGCGGGGGGACACGGAACACTGAAGCTTTCTTT
>.|TRBV3-1/TRBV3-2|TRBJ1-2|.
CASSQIQLDYGYTF
TGTGCCAGCAGCCAAATACAGCTCGACTATGGCTACACCTTC
>TRBD1|TRBV28|TRBJ2-6|.
CASGYLQGAGSGANVLTF
TGTGCCAGCGGCTATTTACAGGGGGCGGGGTCTGGGGCCAACGTCCTGACTTTC
>.|TRBV7-9|TRBJ2-7|.
CASSLGDTYEQYF
TGTGCCAGCAGCTTAGGGGACACCTACGAGCAGTACTTC
>TRBD1|TRBV7-2|TRBJ2-7|.
CASSLIEGQGYEQYF
TGTGCCAGCAGCTTAATCGAGGGACAGGGCTACGAGCAGTACTTC
>.|TRBV6-1|TRBJ2-7|.
CASSEEFGRAWGEQYF
TGTGCCAGCAGTGAAGAATTCGGGAGAGCGTGGGGCGAGCAGTACTTC
>TRBD1|TRBV29-1|TRBJ1-2|.
CSVVGDRKNYGYTF
TGCAGCGTTGTTGGGGACAGGAAAAACTATGGCTACACCTTC
>.|TRBV2|TRBJ2-3|.
CASTARADTQYF
TGTGCCAGCACCGCGCGGGCAGATACGCAGTATTTT
>.|TRBV12-3/TRBV12-4|TRBJ1-2|.
CASRRGQTSGYTF
TGTGCCAGCAGGCGCGGACAGACGAGTGGCTACACCTTC
>.|TRBV14|TRBJ2-7|.
CASSLAGLRYEQYF
TGTGCCAGCAGTCTTGCGGGGCTCCGCTACGAGCAGTACTTC
>.|TRBV20-1|TRBJ2-6|.
CSASPAFSGANVLTF
TGCAGTGCTAGTCCCGCGTTCTCTGGGGCCAACGTCCTGACTTTC
>.|TRBV19|TRBJ1-5|once
CATIDRAGVWDQPQHF
TGTGCCACCATAGATCGCGCAGGGGTGTGGGATCAGCCCCAGCATTTT
>.|TRBV12-2|TRBJ2-5|.
CASRQGQGQETQYF
TGTGCAAGTCGCCAAGGACAGGGCCAAGAGACCCAGTACTTC
>.|TRBV19|TRBJ1-4|.
CAISDGSNEKLFF
TGTGCCATTTCAGACGGGAGTAATGAAAAACTGTTTTTT
>.|TRBV11-2|TRBJ1-2|.
CASSLVAKVNYGYTF
TGTGCCAGCAGCTTAGTGGCCAAAGTGAACTATGGCTACACCTTC
>.|TRBV7-2|TRBJ1-2|.
CASGGGTNYGYTF
TGTGCCAGCGGGGGGGGGACTAACTATGGCTACACCTTC
>TRBD1|TRBV19|TRBJ1-1|.
CASSTLRGPGFTEAFF
TGTGCCAGTAGTACCCTAAGGGGGCCAGGGTTCACTGAAGCTTTCTTT
>TRBD1|TRBV9|TRBJ1-2|once
CASSAGAGTGDNGYTF
TGTGCCAGCAGCGCTGGAGCCGGGACAGGGGATAATGGCTACACCTTC
>.|TRBV7-6|TRBJ2-5|.
CASSSQRGQTQYF
TGTGCCAGCAGCTCCCAGCGTGGCCAGACCCAGTACTTC